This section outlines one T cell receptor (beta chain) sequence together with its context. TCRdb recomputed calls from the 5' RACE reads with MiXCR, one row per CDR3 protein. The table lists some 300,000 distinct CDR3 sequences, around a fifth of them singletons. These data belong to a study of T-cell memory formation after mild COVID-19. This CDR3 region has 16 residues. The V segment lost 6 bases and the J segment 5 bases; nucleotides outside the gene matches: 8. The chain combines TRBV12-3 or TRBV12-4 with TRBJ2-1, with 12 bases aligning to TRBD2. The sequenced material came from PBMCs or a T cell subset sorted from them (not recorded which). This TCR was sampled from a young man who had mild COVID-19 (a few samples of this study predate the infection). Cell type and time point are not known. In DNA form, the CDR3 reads TGTGCCAGCAGCCTTTCCGGACTAGCGGGGAACAATGAGCAGTTCTTC. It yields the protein CASSLSGLAGNNEQFF.